This T cell receptor beta chain is drawn from a study of cytomegalovirus exposure and HLA in healthy donors. Looking at the study overall: A later analysis reported the 120 or so validation repertoires used the same platform as the roughly 700 first-cohort repertoires.

The junction had 4 bases not matched to a gene; V was cut back by 7 bases and J by 2 bases. In germline, CDR1 is SQVTM, CDR2 ANQGSEA. The CDR3 consists of 13 residues. This table comes from immunoSEQ multiplex PCR, and its TCRdb copy is limited to in-frame clones, with some not included. The sample holds around 170,000 clones, approximately 90% seen once. The chain carries TRBV29-1 and TRBJ1-2; 10 bases are shared with TRBD1. This TCR came from a man between 18 and 29 years old in good health and CMV-seronegative. The sequenced material came from PBMCs. The CDR3: CSAVDRGNYGYTF. The CDR3, as DNA: TGCAGCGCCGTGGACAGGGGGAACTATGGCTACACCTTC.